One and the same sample provided the 30 T cell receptor beta chains below, sequenced in a study of T cells after yellow fever vaccination. Via MiXCR, TCRdb re-called the 5' RACE reads, giving one row per CDR3 protein. This table holds 500,000 to 650,000 distinct CDR3 sequences, around 16% found once. The sequences come from PBMCs, collected 5 days after the first yellow fever vaccination. These receptors came from a young man who received the YFV17D yellow fever vaccine.

This clonotype was observed at least ten times. The J gene is TRBJ1-3, the V gene TRBV3-1, with no clear D. CDR3 length: 14 amino acids. Germline CDR1 reads LGHDT; CDR2 reads YNNKEL (reference sequence). Trimming removed 0 bases at V and 3 bases at J, with 6 bases between. This CDR3 reads CASSQETIGNTIYF. The CDR3 DNA sequence: TGTGCCAGCAGCCAAGAAACGATTGGAAACACCATATATTTT.

V is TRBV15 and J is TRBJ1-1; D gene uncertain. Trimming cost V 7 bases and J 2 bases, with 11 bases left between them. The V gene's germline CDR1 is LNHNV and CDR2 YYDKDF (reference sequence). There are 13 residues in the CDR3. In DNA form, the CDR3 reads TGTGCCACCATCGGGGAAGGAAACACTGAAGCTTTCTTT. It encodes CATIGEGNTEAFF.

The chain carries TRBV19 and TRBJ2-3, with a possible D match to TRBD1 (5 bases). Germline V gene data show CDR1 as LNHDA and CDR2 as SQIVND (reference sequence). The CDR3 runs to 12 residues. V lost 11 bases and J lost 0, with 9 bases in between. CDR3 sequence (DNA): TGTGCCCGAGACAGAAGCACAGATACGCAGTATTTT. Its translation is CARDRSTDTQYF.

This clonotype has more than one count but fewer than ten. The chain joins TRBV7-6 to TRBJ1-2; TRBD1 matches at 9 bases. V was clipped by 5 bases and J by 1 base; unmatched bases: 5. Germline-derived CDR1 and CDR2 are SGHVS and FNYEAQ. This CDR3 has 15 residues. CDR3 amino acids: CASSLRDRDNYGYTF. CDR3 DNA sequence: TGTGCCAGCAGCCTACGGGACAGGGATAACTATGGCTACACCTTC.

The chain recombines TRBV20-1 with TRBJ2-1, with 10 bases matching TRBD2. The CDR3 loop spans 14 amino acids. Germline V gene lookup returns CDR1 DFQATT and CDR2 SNEGSKA (reference sequence). V was clipped by 5 bases and J by 5 bases; unmatched bases: 6. The CDR3 DNA reads as TGCAGTGCTGAACGGACTAGCGGCAACAATGAGCAGTTCTTC. Its protein is CSAERTSGNNEQFF.

In its sample, this clonotype was seen a few times. V gene TRBV5-1 combines with J gene TRBJ1-1; D gene uncertain. V lost 4 bases and J lost 1, with 14 bases in between. Germline CDR1 is SGHRS and CDR2 is YFSETQ. The CDR3 extends over 15 amino acids. CDR3 sequence (DNA): TGCGCCAGCAGCCGTGACGGGATCTCGAACACTGAAGCTTTCTTT. Protein sequence: CASSRDGISNTEAFF. The whole variable domain, remainder taken from reference TRBV5-1 and TRBJ1-1, is KAGVTQTPRYLIKTRGQQVTLSCSPISGHRSVSWYQQTPGQGLQFLFEYFSETQRNKGNFPGRFSGRQFSNSRSEMNVSTLELGDSALYLCASSRDGISNTEAFFGQGTRLTVV.

This chain joins TRBV5-1 and TRBJ2-2, with D perhaps matching TRBD1 (5 bases). With 0 bases removed from V and 5 bases from J, the gap between germline ends came to 8 bases. From germline, CDR1 is SGHRS and CDR2 YFSETQ. This CDR3 is 14 amino acids long. CDR3 protein: CASSLARETGELFF. The CDR3 region has the DNA TGCGCCAGCAGCTTGGCCAGGGAAACCGGGGAGCTGTTTTTT.

This clonotype was seen more than once but under ten times. The chain uses TRBV5-1 and TRBJ1-1, with D unclear. This CDR3 region has 14 residues. Trimming took 0 bases from V and 6 from J, leaving 12 bases between them. The germline CDR1 and CDR2 sequences are SGHRS and YFSETQ. CDR3 protein: CASSLGSLEAEAFF. The CDR3 region has the DNA TGCGCCAGCAGCTTGGGTTCTTTGGAGGCTGAAGCTTTCTTT.

There are a few counts of this clonotype. The chain is built from TRBV7-9 and TRBJ2-3, with a possible D match to TRBD2 (5 bases). The CDR3 runs to 13 residues. V shed 1 base and J shed 9 bases, with 11 bases lying between them. Germline values: CDR1 SEHNR, CDR2 FQNEAQ (reference sequence). CDR3 sequence: CASSLEYGGTQYF. CDR3 nucleotide sequence: TGTGCCAGCAGCTTAGAATATGGCGGGACGCAGTATTTT.

The rearrangement uses TRBV6-1 and TRBJ2-6; perhaps TRBD2 as D (6 bases). CDR1 MNHNS and CDR2 SASEGT come from the germline V gene. The CDR3 sequence is 15 residues long. Between the trimmed V and J ends, which lost 6 bases and 3 bases, there was a span of 12 bases. The CDR3 DNA follows: TGTGCCAGCAGGCCGCGGGGACTTGGGGCCAACGTCCTGACTTTC. As protein: CASRPRGLGANVLTF.

The chain employs TRBV4-1 and TRBJ1-2; 7 bases are shared with TRBD1. This CDR3 is built from 15 residues. Germline assignment: CDR1 MGHRA and CDR2 YSYEKL. V gave up 2 bases and J gave up 8 bases; unmatched junction bases: 11. The CDR3 spells CASSQKFDRAVGYTF. DNA of the CDR3: TGCGCCAGCAGCCAAAAGTTCGACAGGGCGGTCGGCTACACCTTC.

The table lists this clonotype with many counts. The rearrangement links TRBV12-3 or TRBV12-4 to TRBJ2-2, with a possible D match to TRBD1 (5 bases). Trimming shortened V by 2 bases and J by 0 bases, and 7 bases separated the two germline ends. The length of the CDR3 is 15 residues. The CDR3 coding sequence is TGTGCCAGCAGTTTACAGGGTACGAACACCGGGGAGCTGTTTTTT. Translated, it gives CASSLQGTNTGELFF.

This clonotype came up many times. The chain uses TRBV6-4 and TRBJ2-5, with D unresolved. Germline V gene lookup returns CDR1 MRHNA and CDR2 SNTAGT. The CDR3 consists of 11 residues. V dropped 4 bases and J dropped 6 bases, with 6 bases sitting between them. The CDR3 nucleotides read TGTGCCAGCAGTGGAGGAAAGACCCAGTACTTC. Translation: CASSGGKTQYF.

This chain uses TRBV5-1 with TRBJ2-7, with 9 nucleotides matching TRBD1. Trimming cost V 4 bases and J 3 bases; bases outside gene matches: 8. Germline CDR1 and CDR2: SGHRS and YFSETQ. The CDR3 has 15 amino acids. CDR3 bases: TGCGCCAGCAGCCTCGAGACAGGGGGAGTCTACGAGCAGTACGTC. Protein: CASSLETGGVYEQYV.

The chain employs TRBV12-3 or TRBV12-4 and TRBJ2-2, with D possibly being TRBD2 (7 bases). The V and J ends lost 6 bases and 4 bases respectively, with 21 bases between them. There are 17 residues in the CDR3. The CDR3 nucleotides read TGTGCCAGCAGCACCAAAGGGGGGGCCCCGGGCACCGGGGAGCTGTTTTTT. Translation: CASSTKGGAPGTGELFF.

This clonotype has more than one count but fewer than ten. V is TRBV7-2 and J is TRBJ2-5; 8 positions agree with TRBD2. The trim removed 1 base at V and 3 bases at J, leaving 7 bases unmatched. CDR3 size: 16 residues. Germline lookup yields CDR1 SGHTA and CDR2 FQGNSA. DNA of the CDR3: TGTGCCAGCAGCTTAGGTGTCGGGGGGGCCAAAGAGACCCAGTACTTC. This sequence encodes CASSLGVGGAKETQYF.

This clonotype was observed many times. V gene TRBV7-9 combines with J gene TRBJ1-4; no definite D call. The germline gives CDR1 SEHNR, CDR2 FQNEAQ (reference sequence). Between the trimmed V and J ends, which lost 4 bases and 11 bases, there was a span of 11 bases. The CDR3 extends over 12 amino acids. The CDR3 DNA sequence: TGTGCCAGCAGCTCCATCGTAGGGAAACTGTTTTTT. As protein: CASSSIVGKLFF.

In this sample, this clonotype turned up a few times. The gene calls are TRBV12-3 or TRBV12-4 and TRBJ1-1; D is uncertain. Trimming removed 5 bases at V and 0 bases at J, with 7 bases between. The CDR3 runs 13 residues. DNA for the CDR3: TGTGCCAGCAGTCCTTTCTTGAACACTGAAGCTTTCTTT. This sequence encodes CASSPFLNTEAFF.

This chain joins TRBV6-2 or TRBV6-3 and TRBJ1-5, with D possibly matching TRBD1 (5 bases). This CDR3 comprises 17 residues. Germline lookup yields CDR1 MNHEY and CDR2 SVGEGT. Between the trimmed V and J ends, which lost 0 bases and 0 bases, there was a span of 12 bases. CDR3 DNA: TGTGCCAGCAGTTACTCGACGGGGGGGAATAGCAATCAGCCCCAGCATTTT. The encoded protein is CASSYSTGGNSNQPQHF.

This clonotype was counted between two and nine times. A junction boundary mismatches the germline segment, possibly from a read error. This chain uses TRBV7-7 with TRBJ2-1; D is possibly TRBD1 (6 bases). This CDR3 contains 15 residues. Germline V CDR1 and CDR2: SSHAT, FNYEAQ (reference sequence). The CDR3 protein is CASSPQGSSPNEQFF. The CDR3 coding sequence is TGTGCTAGCAGCCCTCAGGGGAGCTCTCCCAATGAGCAGTTCTTC.

This chain joins TRBV6-2 or TRBV6-3 and TRBJ2-7; 9 nucleotides agree with TRBD1. The germline V gene has CDR1 MNHEY and CDR2 SVGEGT. This CDR3 contains 15 residues. Trimming at V came to 6 bases and at J to 4 bases, leaving 10 bases not matched to a gene. Written as DNA, the CDR3 is TGTGCCAGCAGCGGTCCGGGACAGGGTTTTTACGAGCAGTACGTC. Protein: CASSGPGQGFYEQYV.

This clonotype occurred a few times. The chain joins TRBV11-2 to TRBJ2-5, with D unresolved. The CDR3 is 16 residues long. Germline CDR1 is SGHAT and CDR2 is FQNNGV. Trimming shortened V by 1 base and J by 2 bases, and 14 bases separated the two germline ends. CDR3 loop: CASSLGDFGEQETQYF. In nucleotides, the CDR3 is TGTGCCAGCAGCTTAGGTGATTTCGGAGAGCAAGAGACCCAGTACTTC.

Only a few counts were recorded for this clonotype. The chain has TRBV7-4 and TRBJ2-1, with D possibly TRBD2 on 5 matching bases. The CDR3 is 13 residues long. V lost 0 bases to trimming and J lost 12 bases, with 12 bases between them. Germline CDR1 is SGHVT and CDR2 is SQSDAQ. The chain's CDR3 is CASSLALTGMQFF. CDR3 sequence (DNA): TGTGCCAGCAGCTTAGCGCTAACGGGGATGCAGTTCTTC.

This clonotype was seen only a few times. V and J are TRBV5-1 and TRBJ2-1, with 14 nucleotides matching TRBD2. Germline V gene sequence: CDR1 SGHRS, CDR2 YFSETQ. CDR3 length equals 17 residues. V trimming: 4 bases; J trimming: 5 bases; junction bases outside the gene matches: 8. The CDR3 is CASSLGLAGGRNNEQFF. The CDR3 region has the DNA TGCGCCAGCAGCCTCGGACTAGCGGGGGGCCGCAACAATGAGCAGTTCTTC.

This clonotype appeared many times. The chain combines TRBV5-1 with TRBJ2-7; the D is unclear. V was shortened by 0 bases and J by 3 bases, with 4 bases between the two germline ends. From germline, CDR1 is SGHRS and CDR2 YFSETQ. The CDR3 has 12 amino acids. CDR3 in DNA: TGCGCCAGCAGCTTGGGGTACTACGAGCAGTACTTC. Protein sequence: CASSLGYYEQYF.

The chain carries TRBV7-3 and TRBJ2-7; D remains ambiguous. Germline V gene sequence: CDR1 SGHTA, CDR2 FQGTGA. The CDR3 spans 15 residues. V lost 6 bases to trimming and J lost 0 bases, with 15 bases between them. The CDR3 DNA reads TGTGCCAGCAGTCCAAGCTACTTGAGCTCCTACGAGCAGTACTTC. It codes for CASSPSYLSSYEQYF.

This clonotype was detected ten times or more. The chain has TRBV7-2 and TRBJ2-4; D may be TRBD2 (6 bases). CDR1 is SGHTA, CDR2 FQGNSA, per germline. V was trimmed by 4 bases and J by 0 bases, leaving 16 bases between them. The CDR3 runs to 17 residues. In nucleotides, the CDR3 is TGTGCCAGCAGCTCCCCGGGGGATATGATAGCCAAAAACATTCAGTACTTC. Translating it yields CASSSPGDMIAKNIQYF.

This clonotype was seen a few times. The chain uses TRBV30 and TRBJ1-4, with D tentatively TRBD1 (6 bases). This CDR3 comprises 14 residues. Germline CDR1 and CDR2: GTSNPN and SVGIG (reference sequence). The V end was cut by 4 bases, the J end by 2 bases, with 11 bases between. The CDR3 loop is CAWNRGATNEKLFF. The CDR3 nucleotides read TGTGCCTGGAATAGGGGGGCTACTAATGAAAAACTGTTTTTT.

This clonotype was detected a few times. V and J are TRBV7-2 and TRBJ1-4, with D possibly matching TRBD1 (6 bases). Trimming shortened V by 5 bases and J by 8 bases, and 12 bases separated the two germline ends. The CDR3 spans 13 residues. CDR1 is SGHTA and CDR2 is FQGNSA in the germline V gene. For the CDR3, the DNA is TGTGCCAGCAGCGTCCACAGGGCGGAAAAACTGTTTTTT. Protein: CASSVHRAEKLFF.

The chain employs TRBV20-1 and TRBJ2-3; 9 nucleotides match TRBD2. Per germline, CDR1 DFQATT and CDR2 SNEGSKA (reference sequence). V gave up 3 bases and J gave up 0 bases; unmatched junction bases: 10. This CDR3 is built from 17 residues. In nucleotides, the CDR3 is TGCAGTGCTAGCCGCACTGGAGCGGGGGGTAGCACAGATACGCAGTATTTT. Its protein product is CSASRTGAGGSTDTQYF.